The 13 T cell receptor beta chains given below trace back to one sample, sequenced in a study of CD8+ T cells in alopecia areata. Extraction and reverse transcription of RNA yielded cDNA as the sequencing template. Generated by immunoSEQ multiplex PCR, the TCRdb table keeps only in-frame clones and is missing some. Of roughly 250,000 clones in the sample, 60% were seen once. Treatment in this sample: oral pan-JAK inhibitor, 5-10 mg twice daily. Source: CD4+ T cells sorted from blood, taken at week 52, from a patient treated with tofacitinib. These receptor sequences come from a human donor with alopecia areata.

The chain combines TRBV7-8 with TRBJ1-5; 8 positions agree with TRBD1. Trimming cost V 7 bases and J 1 base; bases outside gene matches: 18. In germline, CDR1 is SGHVS, CDR2 FQNEAQ. This CDR3 has 19 amino acids. This CDR3 is CASKGDRQGLSSSNQPQHF. CDR3 nucleotides: TGTGCCAGCAAAGGGGACCGACAGGGGCTCTCGTCGAGCAATCAGCCCCAGCATTTT. Supplemented by reference TRBV7-8 and TRBJ1-5, the full variable domain reads GAGVSQSPRYKVAKRGQDVALRCDPISGHVSLFWYQQALGQGPEFLTYFQNEAQLDKSGLPSDRFFAERPEGSVSTLKIQRTQQEDSAVYLCASKGDRQGLSSSNQPQHFGDGTRLSIL.

The count of this clone is one. The rearrangement uses TRBV2 and TRBJ1-4; no firm D call. V was shortened by 5 bases and J by 7 bases, with 14 bases between the two germline ends. Per the germline V gene, CDR1 is SNHLY and CDR2 is FYNNEI. There are 14 residues in the CDR3. The DNA for the CDR3 is TGTGCCAGCAGTCCGCCCGGGCTGGCTGAAAAACTGTTTTTT. Protein: CASSPPGLAEKLFF.

This clone was recorded once. V gene TRBV30 combines with J gene TRBJ1-1; weak D call: TRBD1 (5 bases). This CDR3 spans 13 amino acids. V was shortened by 5 bases and J by 6 bases, with 16 bases between the two germline ends. Germline lookup yields CDR1 GTSNPN and CDR2 SVGIG (reference sequence). This CDR3 reads CAWLNKAGSEAFF. DNA of the CDR3: TGTGCCTGGTTAAACAAAGCAGGGTCTGAAGCTTTCTTT.

This clone was recorded a few times. This CDR3 is CASILGQGTDTQYF. The CDR3, as DNA: TGTGCCAGCATTCTCGGACAGGGCACAGATACGCAGTATTTT. The chain is built from TRBV6-1 and TRBJ2-3; 7 nucleotides align to TRBD1. Germline V gene data show CDR1 as MNHNS and CDR2 as SASEGT. The ends lost 7 bases at V and 1 base at J; junction bases unmatched: 5. This CDR3 region has 14 residues.

This clone was recorded only once. This sample also contains other DNA sequences that code for the same CDR3. This chain connects TRBV2 to TRBJ2-7; weak D call: TRBD1 (7 bases). V lost 8 bases and J 1 base, leaving 12 bases between the germline ends. Germline CDR1 is SNHLY and CDR2 is FYNNEI. The CDR3 is 13 amino acids. The CDR3 loop is CASRRDSSYEQYF. DNA for the CDR3: TGTGCCAGCCGGAGGGACAGTTCCTACGAGCAGTACTTC.

This clone appeared a few times. V is TRBV11-1 and J is TRBJ2-1, with TRBD2 identical over 10 bases. The trim removed 5 bases at V and 9 bases at J, leaving 7 bases unmatched. The CDR3 is 14 amino acids. Germline CDR1 and CDR2: SGHAT and FQDESV (reference sequence). In DNA form, the CDR3 reads TGTGCCAGCAGCCCTAATCTAGCGGGGGTTGAGCAGTTCTTC. As protein: CASSPNLAGVEQFF. The whole variable domain, remainder taken from reference TRBV11-1 and TRBJ2-1, is EAEVAQSPRYKITEKSQAVAFWCDPISGHATLYWYRQILGQGPELLVQFQDESVVDDSQLPKDRFSAERLKGVDSTLKIQPAELGDSAMYLCASSPNLAGVEQFFGPGTRLTVL.

This chain joins TRBV30 and TRBJ2-5; D remains unclear. V shed 5 bases and J shed 1 base, with 11 bases lying between them. Germline-derived CDR1 and CDR2 are GTSNPN and SVGIG (reference sequence). The CDR3 runs 13 residues. The CDR3 is CAWASAIQETQYF. The CDR3 nucleotides read TGTGCCTGGGCCTCCGCGATCCAAGAGACCCAGTACTTC.

The V call is TRBV7-9, the J call TRBJ2-7; tentative D call: TRBD2 (6 bases). Germline lookup yields CDR1 SEHNR and CDR2 FQNEAQ (reference sequence). With 3 bases removed from V and 3 bases from J, the gap between germline ends came to 12 bases. There are 14 residues in the CDR3. CDR3 in amino acids: CASSLASGVYEQYF. DNA of the CDR3: TGTGCCAGCAGCTTGGCTTCGGGGGTCTACGAGCAGTACTTC.

This chain joins TRBV12-5 and TRBJ2-2; no clear D. Looked up from germline, CDR1 is LGHNT and CDR2 is FRNRAP. This CDR3 is 13 amino acids long. V was cut by 3 bases and J by 4 bases, with 6 bases left in between. CDR3 sequence: CASGLISTGELFF. Written as DNA, the CDR3 is TGTGCTAGTGGTTTAATTAGCACCGGGGAGCTGTTTTTT. Supplemented by reference TRBV12-5 and TRBJ2-2, the full variable domain reads DARVTQTPRHKVTEMGQEVTMRCQPILGHNTVFWYRQTMMQGLELLAYFRNRAPLDDSGMPKDRFSAEMPDATLATLKIQPSEPRDSAVYFCASGLISTGELFFGEGSRLTVL.

V usage is TRBV5-4 and J usage is TRBJ2-3, with 7 bases aligning to TRBD1. The CDR3 is 15 residues long. The V segment lost 5 bases and the J segment 2 bases; nucleotides outside the gene matches: 8. Germline V lookup: CDR1 SGHNT, CDR2 YYREEE (reference sequence). CDR3 residues: CASSSGQRTTDTQYF. Written as DNA, the CDR3 is TGTGCCAGCAGTTCGGGACAGCGGACCACAGATACGCAGTATTTT.

The chain couples TRBV7-2 to TRBJ1-5; possible D gene TRBD1, 5 bases. This CDR3 comprises 15 residues. Germline V gene lookup returns CDR1 SGHTA and CDR2 FQGNSA. V was clipped by 4 bases and J by 0 bases, with 10 bases between them. In DNA, the CDR3 is TGTGCCAGCAGCTCTTCGGGGCATAGCAATCAGCCCCAGCATTTT. Residues: CASSSSGHSNQPQHF.

This clone was observed a handful of times. The V call is TRBV5-1, the J call TRBJ2-2; D is unclear. The CDR3 extends over 14 amino acids. V lost 4 bases and J lost 2, with 9 bases in between. Germline V lookup: CDR1 SGHRS, CDR2 YFSETQ. CDR3 in amino acids: CASSPRDNTGELFF. CDR3 DNA sequence: TGCGCCAGCAGCCCCCGTGACAACACCGGGGAGCTGTTTTTT.

V gene TRBV7-6 combines with J gene TRBJ2-5; D unclear. Trimming cost V 3 bases and J 5 bases, with 10 bases left between them. The CDR3 is made up of 13 amino acids. Per the germline V gene, CDR1 is SGHVS and CDR2 is FNYEAQ. The CDR3 reads CASSLGIRETQYF. CDR3 in DNA: TGTGCCAGCAGCTTGGGGATTCGCGAGACCCAGTACTTC. Combining the CDR3 with reference TRBV7-6 and TRBJ2-5 gives the whole variable domain GAGVSQSPRYKVTKRGQDVALRCDPISGHVSLYWYRQALGQGPEFLTYFNYEAQQDKSGLPNDRFSAERPEGSISTLTIQRTEQRDSAMYRCASSLGIRETQYFGPGTRLLVL.